Reported below is one T cell receptor (beta chain). Its recognized antigen is unknown. No much larger clone is present one base from it, and per-base qualities are unavailable. Donors formed part of the validation cohort, which comprised over a hundred subjects and was distinct from the first cohort of 550 to 850 subjects. Trimming removed 4 bases from V and 6 bases from J; the gene matches leave 6 bases unexplained. Per the germline V gene (reference sequence), LNHDA is the CDR1 and SQIVND is the CDR2. Counted from cysteine to phenylalanine, this CDR3 has 15 amino acids. Only the CDR3 portion is preserved as DNA: 45 bases, with reading frame beginning at the first base. Receptor libraries were prepared by the immunoSEQ multiplex PCR assay. In the source study's methods: A statistical classification framework was developed to diagnose cytomegalovirus status using the catalog of TCR beta chain sequences. The clones in this table, taken by TCRdb from immuneACCESS, are in-frame only. Not every clone is retained; where verified, under half of the shortfall comes from an unresolved V gene, and the cause of the rest is unknown. The V and J calls and clone size were taken over from that table, and D and trimming were inferred from the DNA. Across this sample there are about 160,000 clones, with approximately 87% seen only once. 5.5% to 6% of the sample is held by the ten biggest clonotypes.

The sample originates from a study of cytomegalovirus exposure and HLA in healthy donors (dated by TCRdb to 2016 to 2017). As for the study more broadly: A later analysis indicated that the 100 to 150 validation repertoires were generated on the platform also employed for the 670 or so repertoires of the first cohort. To predict cytomegalovirus infection status, the study brought together high-throughput TCR immunosequencing, statistical association of individual TCRs with disease status, and machine learning. The aim of the study was to test whether cataloging public T cell receptors could identify signatures of past pathogen exposure. Besides the first cohort of under 700 subjects, a separate validation cohort made up of about 120 different subjects was used.

Study-level results and caveats: A later analysis had no HLA typing for the validation cohort, so co-occurrence there was scored across all 120 repertoires. In a later analysis, TCRs clustered in the first cohort were found to also tend to co-occur in the 120 or so validation repertoires, with 94% of cluster scores above 0. The classifier was reported to diagnose cytomegalovirus status with high specificity and sensitivity in both the original cohort and the validation cohort. Most TCR sequences were observed very rarely across donors, whereas some public TCRs were present in many individuals. The authors suggested that the approach could potentially be generalized to other disease states and immunological phenotypes. A total of 150 or so TCR beta chains were listed by the study as associated with cytomegalovirus. A few of the identified cytomegalovirus-associated TCR beta chains were confirmed in vitro to be specific for cytomegalovirus antigens.

The clonotype was recovered from a woman under 40 in good health and CMV-seronegative. The sequencing input was PBMCs. The sequence links TRBV19 to TRBJ2-2; 9 junctional bases match TRBD1. CDR3 protein: CASSTPRQGAGELFF. The nucleotides are TGTGCCAGTAGTACCCCACGACAGGGGGCCGGGGAGCTGTTTTTT.